This T cell receptor (beta chain) was identified during a study of blood T cells in healthy people across ages. For the second PCR, which ran for about 7 to 11 cycles, a sample-barcoded 5' primer and a J-beta primer mix were used. TCRdb re-derived calls from the 5' RACE reads in MiXCR, one entry per CDR3 protein. The sample yields about 800,000 distinct CDR3 sequences, 58% seen once. The CDR3 runs 14 residues. CDR1 is MNHNS, CDR2 SASEGT, per germline. V was clipped by 7 bases and J by 0 bases, with 13 bases between them. The TCR originated in a man aged 25-40 years in good health. J is TRBJ2-7 and V is TRBV6-1; D is perhaps TRBD2 (5 bases). Sample: blood. CDR3: CASTLSSGSYEQYF. DNA of the CDR3: TGTGCCAGCACCCTTAGCAGCGGCTCCTACGAGCAGTACTTC.